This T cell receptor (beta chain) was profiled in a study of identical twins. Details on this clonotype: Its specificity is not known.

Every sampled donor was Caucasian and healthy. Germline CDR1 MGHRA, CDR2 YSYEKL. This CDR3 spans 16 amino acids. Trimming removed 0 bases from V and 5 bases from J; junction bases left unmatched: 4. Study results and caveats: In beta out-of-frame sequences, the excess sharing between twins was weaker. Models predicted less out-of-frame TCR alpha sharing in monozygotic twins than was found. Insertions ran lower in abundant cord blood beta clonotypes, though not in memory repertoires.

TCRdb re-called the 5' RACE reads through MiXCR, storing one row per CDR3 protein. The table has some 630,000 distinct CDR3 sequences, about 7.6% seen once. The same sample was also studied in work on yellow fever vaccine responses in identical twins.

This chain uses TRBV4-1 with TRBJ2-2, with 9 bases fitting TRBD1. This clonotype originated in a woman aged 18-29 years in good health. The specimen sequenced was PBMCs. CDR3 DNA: TGCGCCAGCAGCCAAGATCTGACAGGGGGAACCGGGGAGCTGTTTTTT. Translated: CASSQDLTGGTGELFF.